What follows describes a single T cell receptor beta chain. As processed by the authors: Reference gene primer amplification in the assay estimated nucleated cell counts. The table came from immunoSEQ multiplex PCR; TCRdb's copy has only in-frame clones and leaves some out. V and J calls and clone size come straight from that table; D and trimming were deduced from the DNA. The table records about 260,000 clones, approximately 90% of them present only once. The CDR3 runs to 17 residues. CDR1 and CDR2 (germline): LNHNV, YYDKDF (reference sequence). After removal of 5 bases from V and 2 bases from J, the junction contained 10 bases not matched to a gene. The data belong to a study of blood T cell repertoires in COVID-19.

This sequence originates from a middle-aged woman with acute COVID-19. V usage is TRBV15 and J usage is TRBJ2-2; 8 nucleotides align to TRBD2. Sequences were obtained from PBMCs or T cells enriched from blood (not recorded which). CDR3 in amino acids: CATSAGFSGANTGELFF. CDR3 nucleotides: TGTGCCACCAGCGCGGGATTTAGCGGGGCCAACACCGGGGAGCTGTTTTTT.